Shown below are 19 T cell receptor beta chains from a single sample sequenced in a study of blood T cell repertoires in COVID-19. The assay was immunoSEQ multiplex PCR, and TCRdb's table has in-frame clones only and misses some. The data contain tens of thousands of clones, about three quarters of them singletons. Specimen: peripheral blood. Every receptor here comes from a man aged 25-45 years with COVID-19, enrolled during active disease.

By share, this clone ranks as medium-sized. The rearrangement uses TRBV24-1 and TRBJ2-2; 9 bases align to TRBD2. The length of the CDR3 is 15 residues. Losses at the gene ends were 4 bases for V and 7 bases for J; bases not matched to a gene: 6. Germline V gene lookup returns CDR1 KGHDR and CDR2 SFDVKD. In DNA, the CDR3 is TGTGCCACCAGTGACACCGGGACTAGCCGCGGGGAGCTGTTTTTT. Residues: CATSDTGTSRGELFF.

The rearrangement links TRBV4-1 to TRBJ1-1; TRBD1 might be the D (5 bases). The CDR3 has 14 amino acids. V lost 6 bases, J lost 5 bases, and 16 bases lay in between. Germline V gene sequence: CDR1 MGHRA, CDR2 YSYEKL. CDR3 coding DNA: TGCGCCAGCAGGGGAAGCCCAGGGAGGACTGAAGCTTTCTTT. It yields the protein CASRGSPGRTEAFF.

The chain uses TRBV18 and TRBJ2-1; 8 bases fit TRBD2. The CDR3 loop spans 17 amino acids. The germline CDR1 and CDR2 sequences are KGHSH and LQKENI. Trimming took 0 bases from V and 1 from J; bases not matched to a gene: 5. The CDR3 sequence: CASSPPPGRASYNEQFF. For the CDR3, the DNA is TGTGCCAGCTCACCACCTCCCGGGAGGGCGTCCTACAATGAGCAGTTCTTC.

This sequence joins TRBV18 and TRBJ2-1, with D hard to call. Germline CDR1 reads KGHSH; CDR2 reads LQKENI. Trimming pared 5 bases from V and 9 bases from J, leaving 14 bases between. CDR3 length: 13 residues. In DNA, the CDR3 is TGTGCCAGCTCAACCGGGTCTGGTGGTGAGCAGTTCTTC. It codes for CASSTGSGGEQFF.

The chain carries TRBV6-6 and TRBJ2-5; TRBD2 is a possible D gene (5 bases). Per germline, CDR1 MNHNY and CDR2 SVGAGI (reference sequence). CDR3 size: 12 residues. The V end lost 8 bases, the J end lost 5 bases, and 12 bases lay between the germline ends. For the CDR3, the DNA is TGTGCCAGCTCTGGGTCGGGGGAGACCCAGTACTTC. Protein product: CASSGSGETQYF.

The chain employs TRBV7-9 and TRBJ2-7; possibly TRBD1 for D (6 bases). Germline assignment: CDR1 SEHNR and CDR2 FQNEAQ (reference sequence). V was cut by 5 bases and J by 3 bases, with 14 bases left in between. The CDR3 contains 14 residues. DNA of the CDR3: TGTGCCAGCAGCCACCGGGACACATACTACGAGCAGTACTTC. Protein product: CASSHRDTYYEQYF.

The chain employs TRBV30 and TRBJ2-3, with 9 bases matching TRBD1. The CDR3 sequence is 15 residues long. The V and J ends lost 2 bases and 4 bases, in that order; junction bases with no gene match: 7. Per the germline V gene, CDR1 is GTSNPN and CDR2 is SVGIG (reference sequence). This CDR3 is CAWSYTGGRADTQYF. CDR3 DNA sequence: TGTGCCTGGAGTTATACAGGGGGCCGGGCAGATACGCAGTATTTT.

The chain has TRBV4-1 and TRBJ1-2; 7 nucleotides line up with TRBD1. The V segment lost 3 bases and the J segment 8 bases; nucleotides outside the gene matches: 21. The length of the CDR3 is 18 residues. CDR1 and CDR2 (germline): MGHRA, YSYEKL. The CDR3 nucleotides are TGCGCCAGCAGCCAGACAGAAGCCGAAACAGGGGCCCGTCGGGGCTACACCTTC. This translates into CASSQTEAETGARRGYTF.

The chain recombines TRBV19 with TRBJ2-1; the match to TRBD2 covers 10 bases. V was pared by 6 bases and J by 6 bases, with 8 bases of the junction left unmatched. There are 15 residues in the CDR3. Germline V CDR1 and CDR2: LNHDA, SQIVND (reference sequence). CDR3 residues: CASRQREGHANEQFF. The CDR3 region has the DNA TGTGCCAGTAGACAGCGGGAGGGCCATGCCAATGAGCAGTTCTTC.

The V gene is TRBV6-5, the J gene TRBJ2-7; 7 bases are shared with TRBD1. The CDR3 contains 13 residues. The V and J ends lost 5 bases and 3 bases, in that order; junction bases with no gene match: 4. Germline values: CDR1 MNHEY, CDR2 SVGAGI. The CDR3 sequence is CASSTRDSYEQYF. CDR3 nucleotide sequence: TGTGCCAGCAGTACACGGGACAGCTACGAGCAGTACTTC.

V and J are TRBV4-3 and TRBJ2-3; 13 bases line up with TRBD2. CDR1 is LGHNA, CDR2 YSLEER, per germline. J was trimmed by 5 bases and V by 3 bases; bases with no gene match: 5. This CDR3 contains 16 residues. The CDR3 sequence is CASSQTTSGGLDTQYF. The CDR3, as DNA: TGCGCCAGCAGCCAGACGACTAGCGGGGGGCTAGATACGCAGTATTTT.

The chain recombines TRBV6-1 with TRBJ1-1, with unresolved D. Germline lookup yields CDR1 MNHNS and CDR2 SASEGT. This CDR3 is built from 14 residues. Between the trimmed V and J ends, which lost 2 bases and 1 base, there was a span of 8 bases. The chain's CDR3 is CASSETEENTEAFF. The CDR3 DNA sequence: TGTGCCAGCAGTGAAACAGAAGAGAACACTGAAGCTTTCTTT.

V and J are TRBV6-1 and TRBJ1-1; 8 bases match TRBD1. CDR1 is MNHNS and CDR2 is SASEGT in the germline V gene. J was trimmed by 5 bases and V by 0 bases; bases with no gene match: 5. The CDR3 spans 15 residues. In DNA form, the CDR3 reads TGTGCCAGCAGTGAAGCCAGGGGGCTGGGAACTGAAGCTTTCTTT. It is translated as CASSEARGLGTEAFF.

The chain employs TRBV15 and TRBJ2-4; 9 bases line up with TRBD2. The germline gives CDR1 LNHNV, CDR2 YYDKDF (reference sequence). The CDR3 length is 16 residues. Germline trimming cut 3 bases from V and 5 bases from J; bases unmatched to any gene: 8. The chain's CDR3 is CATSSRLADGQNIQYF. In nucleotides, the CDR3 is TGTGCCACCAGCAGCAGACTAGCGGACGGCCAAAACATTCAGTACTTC.

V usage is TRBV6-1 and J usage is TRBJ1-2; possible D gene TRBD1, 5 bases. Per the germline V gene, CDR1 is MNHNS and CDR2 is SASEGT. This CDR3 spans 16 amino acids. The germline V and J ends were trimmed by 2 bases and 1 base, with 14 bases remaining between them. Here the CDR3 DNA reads TGTGCCAGCAGTGAATGGGGGGGACGGAGTAACTATGGCTACACCTTC. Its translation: CASSEWGGRSNYGYTF.

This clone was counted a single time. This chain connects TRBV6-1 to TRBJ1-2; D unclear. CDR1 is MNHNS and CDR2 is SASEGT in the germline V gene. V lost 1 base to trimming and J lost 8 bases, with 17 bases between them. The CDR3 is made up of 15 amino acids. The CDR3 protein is CASSEGEGDGRGYTF. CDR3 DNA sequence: TGTGCCAGCAGTGAAGGAGAGGGAGACGGAAGGGGCTACACCTTC.

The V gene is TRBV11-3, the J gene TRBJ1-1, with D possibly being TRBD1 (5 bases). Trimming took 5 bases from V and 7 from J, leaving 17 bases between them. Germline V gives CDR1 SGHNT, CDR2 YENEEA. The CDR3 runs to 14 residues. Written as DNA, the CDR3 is TGTGCCAGCAGCATGCGTGACAGAACGGGTGAAGCTTTCTTT. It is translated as CASSMRDRTGEAFF. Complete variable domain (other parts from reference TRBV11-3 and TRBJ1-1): EAGVVQSPRYKIIEKKQPVAFWCNPISGHNTLYWYLQNLGQGPELLIRYENEEAVDDSQLPKDRFSAERLKGVDSTLKIQPAELGDSAVYLCASSMRDRTGEAFFGQGTRLTVV.

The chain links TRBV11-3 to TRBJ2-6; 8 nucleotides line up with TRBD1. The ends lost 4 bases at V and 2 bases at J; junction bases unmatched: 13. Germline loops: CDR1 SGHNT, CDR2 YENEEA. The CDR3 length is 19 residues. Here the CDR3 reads CASSSPFPPGGAGANVLTF. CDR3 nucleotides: TGTGCCAGCAGCTCGCCCTTCCCCCCAGGGGGCGCTGGGGCCAACGTCCTGACTTTC.

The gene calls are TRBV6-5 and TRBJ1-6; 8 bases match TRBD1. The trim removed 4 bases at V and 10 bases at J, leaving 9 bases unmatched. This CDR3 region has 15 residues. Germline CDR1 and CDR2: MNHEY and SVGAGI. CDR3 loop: CASSSWTGQQSPLHF. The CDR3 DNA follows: TGTGCCAGCAGTTCTTGGACAGGGCAACAGTCACCCCTCCACTTT.